These T cell receptor beta chains were read from a single sample in a study of blood T cell repertoires in COVID-19. The assay was immunoSEQ multiplex PCR, and TCRdb's table has in-frame clones only and misses some. The data show 150,000 to 200,000 clones, with about 82% seen just once and 4.5% to 5.5% held by the top ten. Sequenced: peripheral blood. The receptor set was obtained from a woman aged 30 to 39 with acute or convalescent COVID-19. CDR3s include the opening cysteine and the closing phenylalanine or tryptophan. Each record gives: CDR3 length, D gene, clone size, V gene, J gene, CDR3 DNA, CDR3 protein. The D gene is left open where the match is weak. Not all rows give a size; the values are once, few, many and, for expanded clones, a class.

11	.	.	TRBV10-2	TRBJ2-3	TGCGCCAGCGGACACACAGATACGCAGTATTTT	CASGHTDTQYF
14	.	.	TRBV5-5	TRBJ2-2	TGTGCCAGCAGCAGGGGCGTCGGCACCGGGGAGCTGTTTTTT	CASSRGVGTGELFF
13	.	.	TRBV12-3/TRBV12-4	TRBJ1-1	TGTGCCAGCACCAAAACTGGGAACACTGAAGCTTTCTTT	CASTKTGNTEAFF
15	TRBD1	.	TRBV7-9	TRBJ1-3	TGTGCCAGCACCTTACGACAGGGGTCTGGAAACACCATATATTTT	CASTLRQGSGNTIYF
15	.	.	TRBV30	TRBJ1-2	TGTGCCTGGAATAGAGAAAGGCGGGGGGGCTATGGCTACACCTTC	CAWNRERRGGYGYTF
16	TRBD1	once	TRBV19	TRBJ2-1	TGTGCCAGTAGTACGGGACAGTCAAGCTCCTACAATGAGCAGTTCTTC	CASSTGQSSSYNEQFF
15	TRBD1	.	TRBV5-4	TRBJ1-6	TGTGCCAGCAGCTTGTACGGGACAGACATGTCACCCCTCCACTTT	CASSLYGTDMSPLHF
12	TRBD1	few	TRBV29-1	TRBJ1-2	TGCAGCGTTGGAGGACAGGGTAGTGGCTACACCTTC	CSVGGQGSGYTF
14	.	.	TRBV10-2	TRBJ1-3	TGCGCCAGCAGTAGGGGAACGGAGGGAAACACCATATATTTT	CASSRGTEGNTIYF
14	.	.	TRBV5-4	TRBJ1-6	TGTGCCAGCAGCTCAGGGTCCACGGACTCACCCCTCCACTTT	CASSSGSTDSPLHF
12	.	once	TRBV4-1	TRBJ2-1	TGCGCCAGCAGCCACAACAGGGCTGAGCAGTTCTTC	CASSHNRAEQFF
18	TRBD1	.	TRBV5-6	TRBJ1-3	TGTGCCAGCAGCCTACTCCCCGCGGGACAGGGGTTTGGAAACACCATATATTTT	CASSLLPAGQGFGNTIYF
15	TRBD1	.	TRBV28	TRBJ1-5	TGTGCCAGCAACACCGGGACAGGGGGGTCGAGGGCCCAGCATTTT	CASNTGTGGSRAQHF
13	.	.	TRBV7-2	TRBJ1-2	TGTGCCAGCAGCGAGGGTCCCGACTATGGCTACACCTTC	CASSEGPDYGYTF
14	.	once	TRBV5-6	TRBJ1-3	TGTGCCAGCAGCTTGGACAGCTCTGGAAACACCATATATTTT	CASSLDSSGNTIYF
14	.	.	TRBV9	TRBJ2-1	TGTGCCAGCAGCGTAGGGCTAGGTTACAATGAGCAGTTCTTC	CASSVGLGYNEQFF
13	.	.	TRBV7-2	TRBJ2-1	TGTGCCAGCAGCTTATACTCCTACAATGAGCAGTTCTTC	CASSLYSYNEQFF
15	TRBD1	.	TRBV30	TRBJ1-6	TGTGCCTGGAGCCCGGGACAGGGAGTTGGATCACCCCTCCACTTT	CAWSPGQGVGSPLHF
14	TRBD2	.	TRBV7-8	TRBJ2-2	TGTGCCAGCAGCCGAGCGGGAGACACCGGGGAGCTGTTTTTT	CASSRAGDTGELFF
16	.	.	TRBV10-2	TRBJ2-7	TGCGCCAGCAGTGAGGACAGTCGAAGGGGTTTCTACGAGCAGTACTTC	CASSEDSRRGFYEQYF
16	TRBD2	once	TRBV24-1	TRBJ2-5	TGTGCCACCAGTGATTTGACTAGCGGGAAACAAGAGACCCAGTACTTC	CATSDLTSGKQETQYF
15	.	.	TRBV5-1	TRBJ1-3	TGCGCCAGCAGCATCACAGGGAACTCTGGAAACACCATATATTTT	CASSITGNSGNTIYF
16	TRBD1	.	TRBV2	TRBJ2-3	TGTGCCAGCAGGACGGGGACAGGGCAAATAAGAAATACGCAGTATTTT	CASRTGTGQIRNTQYF
16	TRBD1	.	TRBV5-1	TRBJ1-2	TGCGCCAGCAGCCCGGGACAGGGGGCTTTGGGCTATGGCTACACCTTC	CASSPGQGALGYGYTF
14	.	once	TRBV27	TRBJ2-7	TGTGCCAGCAGTGGGCCGGACAGCTCCTACGAGCAGTACTTC	CASSGPDSSYEQYF
15	.	.	TRBV6-5	TRBJ1-4	TGTGCCAGCCACCGGGTACTGGCAACTAATGAAAAACTGTTTTTT	CASHRVLATNEKLFF
15	TRBD2	.	TRBV13	TRBJ2-7	TGTGCCAGCAGCCAGGAACTAGCGGGCACCTACGAGCAGTACTTC	CASSQELAGTYEQYF
14	.	.	TRBV21-1	TRBJ1-2	TGTGCCAGCTTGAGAGGGGGCATCGACTATGGCTACACCTTC	CASLRGGIDYGYTF
12	.	.	TRBV19	TRBJ2-7	TGTGCCAGTAGGGGCAGCCCCTACGAGCAGTACTTC	CASRGSPYEQYF
14	TRBD1	.	TRBV19	TRBJ1-1	TGTGCCAGTAGAGCGGGACAGGGGGCTGGTGAAGCTTTCTTT	CASRAGQGAGEAFF